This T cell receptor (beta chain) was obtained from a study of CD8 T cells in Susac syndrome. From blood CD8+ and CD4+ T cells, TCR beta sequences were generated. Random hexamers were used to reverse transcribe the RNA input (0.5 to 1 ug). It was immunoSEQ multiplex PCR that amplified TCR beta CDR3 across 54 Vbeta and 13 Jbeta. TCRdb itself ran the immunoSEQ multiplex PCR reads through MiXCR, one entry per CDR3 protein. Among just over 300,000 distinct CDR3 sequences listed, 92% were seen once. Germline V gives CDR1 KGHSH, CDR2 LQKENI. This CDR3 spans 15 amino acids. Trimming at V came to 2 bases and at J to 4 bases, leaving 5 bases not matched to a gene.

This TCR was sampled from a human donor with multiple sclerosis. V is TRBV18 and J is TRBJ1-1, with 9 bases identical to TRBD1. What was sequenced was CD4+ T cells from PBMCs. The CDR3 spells CASSPFKDRGTEAFF. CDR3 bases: TGTGCCAGCTCACCATTCAAGGACAGGGGCACTGAAGCTTTCTTT.